The 5 T cell receptor beta chains listed next were all sequenced from one sample in a study of blood T cell repertoires in COVID-19. Clones were read by immunoSEQ multiplex PCR, and TCRdb kept only the in-frame ones, dropping some. The sample carries under 250,000 clones, around 89% recorded once. Sequencing input: PBMCs or T cells enriched from blood (not recorded which). These receptors were obtained from a woman between 18 and 30 years old in a cohort exposed to, infected with or recovered from COVID-19 (not recorded which).

The chain couples TRBV5-5 to TRBJ1-6; D is undetermined. V was shortened by 2 bases and J by 0 bases, with 12 bases between the two germline ends. Germline V CDR1 and CDR2: SGHKS, YYEKEE (reference sequence). The CDR3 extends over 17 amino acids. The CDR3 is CASSFETESSYNSPLHF. DNA for the CDR3: TGTGCCAGCAGCTTCGAGACGGAGAGCTCCTATAATTCACCCCTCCACTTT.

This clone was detected a few times. The genes are TRBV14 and TRBJ1-1; 8 positions agree with TRBD1. Germline V lookup: CDR1 SGHDN, CDR2 FVKESK. Trimming at V came to 4 bases and at J to 1 base, leaving 5 bases not matched to a gene. This CDR3 has 15 amino acids. CDR3 sequence (DNA): TGTGCCAGCAGCCCCCGGACAGGGTGGAACACTGAAGCTTTCTTT. Its protein product is CASSPRTGWNTEAFF.

The chain joins TRBV7-2 to TRBJ2-5; 7 positions match TRBD2. The CDR3 sequence is 14 residues long. V gave up 3 bases and J gave up 2 bases; unmatched junction bases: 3. From germline, CDR1 is SGHTA and CDR2 FQGNSA. CDR3 sequence reads: CASSFASGQETQYF. For the CDR3, the DNA is TGTGCCAGCAGCTTCGCTAGCGGTCAAGAGACCCAGTACTTC.

The V call is TRBV7-8, the J call TRBJ2-3; D remains unclear. V was trimmed by 2 bases and J by 4 bases, leaving 7 bases between them. CDR1 is SGHVS and CDR2 is FQNEAQ in the germline V gene. The length of the CDR3 is 13 residues. The CDR3 loop reads CASSLSSADTQYF. CDR3 nucleotide sequence: TGTGCCAGCAGCTTAAGTTCGGCAGATACGCAGTATTTT. Using reference TRBV7-8 and TRBJ2-3 for the parts outside the CDR3, the full variable domain is GAGVSQSPRYKVAKRGQDVALRCDPISGHVSLFWYQQALGQGPEFLTYFQNEAQLDKSGLPSDRFFAERPEGSVSTLKIQRTQQEDSAVYLCASSLSSADTQYFGPGTRLTVL.

This clone has a handful of counts. V and J are TRBV19 and TRBJ2-1, with a weak D call TRBD1 (6 bases). V was clipped by 6 bases and J by 4 bases, with 19 bases between them. Germline CDR1 LNHDA, CDR2 SQIVND (reference sequence). The CDR3 consists of 16 residues. As DNA, the CDR3 is TGTGCCAGTAGCTTAGTGGGGGCACGGGGTTACAATGAGCAGTTCTTC. The encoded protein is CASSLVGARGYNEQFF. The whole variable domain, remainder taken from reference TRBV19 and TRBJ2-1, is DGGITQSPKYLFRKEGQNVTLSCEQNLNHDAMYWYRQDPGQGLRLIYYSQIVNDFQKGDIAEGYSVSREKKESFPLTVTSAQKNPTAFYLCASSLVGARGYNEQFFGPGTRLTVL.